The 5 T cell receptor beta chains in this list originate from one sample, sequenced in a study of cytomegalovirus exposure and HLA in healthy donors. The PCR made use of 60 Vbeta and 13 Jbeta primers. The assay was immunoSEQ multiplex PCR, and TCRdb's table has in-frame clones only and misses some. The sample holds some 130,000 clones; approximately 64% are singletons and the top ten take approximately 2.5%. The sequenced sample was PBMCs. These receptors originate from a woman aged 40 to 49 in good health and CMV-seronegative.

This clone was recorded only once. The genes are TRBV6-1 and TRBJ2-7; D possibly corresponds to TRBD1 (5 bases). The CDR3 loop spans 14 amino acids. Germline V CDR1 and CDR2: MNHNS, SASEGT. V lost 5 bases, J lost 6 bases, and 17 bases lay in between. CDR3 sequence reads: CASSSTGSLPEQYF. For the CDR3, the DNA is TGTGCCAGCAGTTCCACAGGATCTCTACCCGAGCAGTACTTC.

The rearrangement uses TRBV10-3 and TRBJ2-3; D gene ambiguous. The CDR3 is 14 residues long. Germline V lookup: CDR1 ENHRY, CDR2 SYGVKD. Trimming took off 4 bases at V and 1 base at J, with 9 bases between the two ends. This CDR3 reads CAISVAVGTDTQYF. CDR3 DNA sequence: TGTGCCATCAGTGTTGCGGTTGGCACAGATACGCAGTATTTT.

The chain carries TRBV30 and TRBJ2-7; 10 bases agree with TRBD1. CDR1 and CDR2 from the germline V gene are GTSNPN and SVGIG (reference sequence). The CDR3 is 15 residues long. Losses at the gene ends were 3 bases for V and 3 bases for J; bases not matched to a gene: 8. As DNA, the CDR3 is TGTGCCTGGAGGACAGGGGGCGGTCGTCGCTACGAGCAGTACTTC. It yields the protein CAWRTGGGRRYEQYF. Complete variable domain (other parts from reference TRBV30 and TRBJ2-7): SQTIHQWPATLVQPVGSPLSLECTVEGTSNPNLYWYRQAAGRGLQLLFYSVGIGQISSEVPQNLSASRPQDRQFILSSKKLLLSDSGFYLCAWRTGGGRRYEQYFGPGTRLTVT.

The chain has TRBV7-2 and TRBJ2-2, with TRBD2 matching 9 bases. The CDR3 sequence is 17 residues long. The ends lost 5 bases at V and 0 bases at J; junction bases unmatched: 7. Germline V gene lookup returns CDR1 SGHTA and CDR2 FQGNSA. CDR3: CASSRRVAGANTGELFF. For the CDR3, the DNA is TGTGCCAGCAGCCGTAGGGTAGCGGGAGCGAACACCGGGGAGCTGTTTTTT.

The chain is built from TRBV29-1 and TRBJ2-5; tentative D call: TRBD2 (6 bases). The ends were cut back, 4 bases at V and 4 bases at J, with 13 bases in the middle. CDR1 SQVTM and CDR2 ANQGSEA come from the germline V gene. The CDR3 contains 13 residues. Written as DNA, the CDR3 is TGCAGCGTTGCGCCCCTGGGGGGAGAGACCCAGTACTTC. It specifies CSVAPLGGETQYF.